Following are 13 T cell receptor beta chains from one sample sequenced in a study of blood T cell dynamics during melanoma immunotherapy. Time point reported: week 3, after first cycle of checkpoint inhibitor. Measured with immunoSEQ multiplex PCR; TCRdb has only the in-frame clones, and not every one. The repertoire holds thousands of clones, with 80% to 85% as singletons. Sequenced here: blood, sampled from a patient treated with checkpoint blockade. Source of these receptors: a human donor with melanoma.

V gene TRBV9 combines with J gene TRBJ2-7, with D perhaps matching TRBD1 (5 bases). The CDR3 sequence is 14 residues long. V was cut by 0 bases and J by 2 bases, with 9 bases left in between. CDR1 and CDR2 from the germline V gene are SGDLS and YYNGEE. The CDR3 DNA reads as TGTGCCAGCAGCGTAGAGCAGGGTCCCTACGAGCAGTACTTC. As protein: CASSVEQGPYEQYF.

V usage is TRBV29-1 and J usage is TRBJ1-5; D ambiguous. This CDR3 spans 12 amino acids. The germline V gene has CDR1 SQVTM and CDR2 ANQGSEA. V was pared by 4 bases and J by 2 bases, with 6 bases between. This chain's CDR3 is CSVGYGNQPQHF. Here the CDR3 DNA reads TGCAGCGTTGGTTACGGCAATCAGCCCCAGCATTTT.

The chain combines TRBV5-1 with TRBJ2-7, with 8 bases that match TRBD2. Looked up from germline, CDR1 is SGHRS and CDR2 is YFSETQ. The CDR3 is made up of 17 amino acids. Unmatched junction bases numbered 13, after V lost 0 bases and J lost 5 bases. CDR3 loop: CASSLGRGLAGSNEQYF. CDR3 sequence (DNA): TGCGCCAGCAGCTTGGGAAGGGGCCTAGCGGGTTCAAACGAGCAGTACTTC.

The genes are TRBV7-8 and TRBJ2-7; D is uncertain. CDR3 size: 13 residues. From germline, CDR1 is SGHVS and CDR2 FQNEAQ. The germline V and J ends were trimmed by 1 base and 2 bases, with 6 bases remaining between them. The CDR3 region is CASSLVSTYEQYF. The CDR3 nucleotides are TGTGCCAGCAGCTTAGTTTCAACCTACGAGCAGTACTTC. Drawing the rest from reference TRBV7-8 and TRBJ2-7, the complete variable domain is GAGVSQSPRYKVAKRGQDVALRCDPISGHVSLFWYQQALGQGPEFLTYFQNEAQLDKSGLPSDRFFAERPEGSVSTLKIQRTQQEDSAVYLCASSLVSTYEQYFGPGTRLTVT.

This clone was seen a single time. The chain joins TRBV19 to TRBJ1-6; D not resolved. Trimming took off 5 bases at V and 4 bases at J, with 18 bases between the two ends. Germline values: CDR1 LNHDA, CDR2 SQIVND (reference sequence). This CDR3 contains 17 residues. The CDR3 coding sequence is TGTGCCAGTAGTCCGGCACCGGGAGGCCTGTATAATTCACCCCTCCACTTT. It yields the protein CASSPAPGGLYNSPLHF.

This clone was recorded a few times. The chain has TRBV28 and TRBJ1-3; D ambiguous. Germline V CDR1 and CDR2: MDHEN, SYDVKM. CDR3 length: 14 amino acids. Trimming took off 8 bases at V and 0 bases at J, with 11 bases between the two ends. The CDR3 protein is CASFQASSGNTIYF. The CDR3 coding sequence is TGTGCCAGCTTTCAGGCAAGCTCTGGAAACACCATATATTTT. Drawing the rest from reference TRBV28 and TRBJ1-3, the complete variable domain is DVKVTQSSRYLVKRTGEKVFLECVQDMDHENMFWYRQDPGLGLRLIYFSYDVKMKEKGDIPEGYSVSREKKERFSLILESASTNQTSMYLCASFQASSGNTIYFGEGSWLTVV.

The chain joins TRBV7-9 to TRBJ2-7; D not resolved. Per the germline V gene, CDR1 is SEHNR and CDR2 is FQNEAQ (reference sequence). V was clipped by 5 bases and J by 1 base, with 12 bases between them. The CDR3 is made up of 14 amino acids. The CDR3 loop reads CASSPSSFSYEQYF. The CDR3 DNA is TGTGCCAGCAGCCCCTCCTCCTTTTCCTACGAGCAGTACTTC.

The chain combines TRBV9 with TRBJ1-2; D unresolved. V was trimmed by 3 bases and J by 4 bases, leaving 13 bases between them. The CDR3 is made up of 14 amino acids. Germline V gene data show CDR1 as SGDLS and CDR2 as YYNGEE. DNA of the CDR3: TGTGCCAGCAGCGGGAGCCTAATACCCTATGGCTACACCTTC. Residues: CASSGSLIPYGYTF.

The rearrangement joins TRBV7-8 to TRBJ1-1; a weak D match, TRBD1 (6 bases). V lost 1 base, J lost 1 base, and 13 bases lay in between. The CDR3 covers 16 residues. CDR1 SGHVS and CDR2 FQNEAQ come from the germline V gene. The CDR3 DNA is TGTGCCAGCAGCTTAGGGTCCTTCAGGGGGAACACTGAAGCTTTCTTT. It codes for CASSLGSFRGNTEAFF.

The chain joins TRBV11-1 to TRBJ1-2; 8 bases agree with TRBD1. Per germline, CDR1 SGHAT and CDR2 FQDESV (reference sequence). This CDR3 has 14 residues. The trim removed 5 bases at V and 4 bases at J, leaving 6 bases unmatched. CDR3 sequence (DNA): TGTGCCAGCAGCGCTGACAGGGGCACCTATGGCTACACCTTC. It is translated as CASSADRGTYGYTF.

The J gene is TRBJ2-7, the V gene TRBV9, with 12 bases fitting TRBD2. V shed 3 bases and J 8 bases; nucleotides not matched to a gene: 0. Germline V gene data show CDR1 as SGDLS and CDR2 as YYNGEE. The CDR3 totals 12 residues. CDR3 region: CASSGTSGKQYF. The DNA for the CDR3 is TGTGCCAGCAGCGGGACTAGCGGGAAGCAGTACTTC.

Written as DNA, the CDR3 is TGTGCCAGCTCGCCTTGGGGAAGCAATGGCTACACCTTC. This translates into CASSPWGSNGYTF. The chain has TRBV18 and TRBJ1-2; unclear D gene. V was trimmed by 6 bases and J by 6 bases, leaving 14 bases between them. CDR3 length: 13 amino acids. Per the germline V gene, CDR1 is KGHSH and CDR2 is LQKENI.

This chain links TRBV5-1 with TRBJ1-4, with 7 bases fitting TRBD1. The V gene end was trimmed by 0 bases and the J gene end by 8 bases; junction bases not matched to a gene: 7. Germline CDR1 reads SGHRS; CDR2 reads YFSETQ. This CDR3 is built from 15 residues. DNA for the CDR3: TGCGCCAGCAGCTTGGTCGGTACAGGGGAGGAAAAACTGTTTTTT. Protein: CASSLVGTGEEKLFF.